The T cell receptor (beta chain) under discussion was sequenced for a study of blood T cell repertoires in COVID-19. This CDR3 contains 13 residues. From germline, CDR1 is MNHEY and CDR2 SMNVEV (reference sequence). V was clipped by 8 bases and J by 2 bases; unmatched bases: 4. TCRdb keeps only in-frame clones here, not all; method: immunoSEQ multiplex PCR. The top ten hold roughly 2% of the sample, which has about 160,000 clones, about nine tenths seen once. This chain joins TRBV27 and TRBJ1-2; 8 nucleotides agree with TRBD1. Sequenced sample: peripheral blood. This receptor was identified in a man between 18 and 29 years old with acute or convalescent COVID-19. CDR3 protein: CASSRTGNYGYTF. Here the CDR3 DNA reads TGTGCCAGCTCCCGGACAGGGAACTATGGCTACACCTTC.